The present T cell receptor (beta chain) was sequenced within a study of T cell responses to AZD1222 COVID-19 vaccine. Data came from immunoSEQ multiplex PCR; TCRdb stores just in-frame clones and leaves some out. The sample carries approximately 89,000 clones, more than 70% recorded once. Study-level points and caveats: Of spike-specific TCRs, nearly half reportedly target regions left unmutated in variants. Spike-specific TCR breadth and depth went up after people got two AZD1222 doses. Repertoire sampling happened only post peak T cell response. Baseline seropositivity occurred in only a handful of AZD1222 recipients.

V lost 3 bases and J 6 bases, leaving 9 bases between the germline ends. The CDR3 consists of 12 residues. Germline V gene sequence: CDR1 DFQATT, CDR2 SNEGSKA (reference sequence). With regard to this clone: Its specificity is not known.

This rearrangement joins TRBV20-1 to TRBJ1-5; TRBD1 might be the D (5 bases). The receptor was isolated from an adult who received the AZD1222 COVID-19 vaccine. The input for sequencing was peripheral blood, taken 28 days after the second AZD1222 dose. CDR3 DNA sequence: TGCAGTGCTAGTGGGGGGGGTCAGCCCCAGCATTTT. This sequence encodes CSASGGGQPQHF.